This passage covers 27 T cell receptor beta chains from one sample sequenced in a study of regulatory T cells in long-lasting Graves disease. Documented time point: newly diagnosed GD, antithyroid drugs for less than 3 months. Following extraction of RNA from PBMCs, that RNA was used to make the TCR library. The TCR beta library used iRepertoire HTBI primers with Arm-PCR amplification of CDR3. Using its own MiXCR run on the multiplex PCR reads, TCRdb lists one record per CDR3 protein. The sample holds fewer than 500,000 distinct CDR3 sequences, 15% to 20% seen once. These same data were also listed under a study on T cells in Graves' hyperthyroidism and ophthalmopathy.

The starting material was peripheral blood mononuclear cells (PBMCs), obtained at new diagnosis, from a patient treated with antithyroid drugs. The receptors here all came from a man in his forties with Graves disease.

This clonotype has just a few counts. The chain has TRBV6-2 or TRBV6-3 and TRBJ2-3; 12 positions agree with TRBD2. There are 18 residues in the CDR3. Germline-derived CDR1 and CDR2 are MNHEY and SVGEGT. The junction had 12 bases not matched to a gene; V was cut back by 4 bases and J by 4 bases. DNA for the CDR3: TGTGCCAGCAGTTTGGCCCTAGCGGGAGGGTGGAGGTCAGATACGCAGTATTTT. Its translation: CASSLALAGGWRSDTQYF.

With respect to this clonotype: This could be a read error, since a much larger clone is one nucleotide away. CDR3 region: CASRLAALEQYF. The CDR3, as DNA: TGTGCCAGCCGATTGGCAGCCCTCGAGCAGTACTTC. V usage is TRBV28 and J usage is TRBJ2-7; D is ambiguous. V lost 8 bases, J lost 6 bases, and 14 bases lay in between. Germline CDR1 and CDR2: MDHEN and SYDVKM. The CDR3 loop spans 12 amino acids.

This clonotype occurred many times. The V call is TRBV20-1, the J call TRBJ1-5; no definite D call. With 6 bases removed from V and 0 bases from J, the gap between germline ends came to 9 bases. This CDR3 has 13 residues. From germline, CDR1 is DFQATT and CDR2 SNEGSKA (reference sequence). CDR3 DNA: TGCAGTGCAAGACGGTATAGCAATCAGCCCCAGCATTTT. It translates to CSARRYSNQPQHF.

This clonotype has just a few counts. The rearrangement uses TRBV19 and TRBJ2-5, with 9 bases aligning to TRBD2. With V trimmed by 1 base and J by 4 bases, 4 bases remained unmatched. CDR1 and CDR2 (germline): LNHDA, SQIVND (reference sequence). The CDR3 is made up of 15 amino acids. CDR3 residues: CASSIGLAALETQYF. CDR3 nucleotides: TGTGCCAGTAGTATAGGACTAGCGGCACTAGAGACCCAGTACTTC.

V and J are TRBV7-2 and TRBJ2-2, with unresolved D. Germline lookup yields CDR1 SGHTA and CDR2 FQGNSA. Trimming removed 2 bases at V and 7 bases at J, with 11 bases between. There are 14 residues in the CDR3. Here the CDR3 DNA reads TGTGCCAGCAGCTTATTTAATTCGGGCGGGGAGCTGTTTTTT. It encodes CASSLFNSGGELFF.

This clonotype was detected ten times or more. CDR3 coding DNA: TGCAGTGCTTCCCCCGGGTCAGAGAATGGCTACACCTTC. Encoded protein: CSASPGSENGYTF. This chain connects TRBV20-1 to TRBJ1-2; D is ambiguous. CDR1 and CDR2 from the germline V gene are DFQATT and SNEGSKA (reference sequence). The V and J ends lost 5 bases and 6 bases respectively, with 16 bases between them. CDR3 length equals 13 residues.

This clonotype was seen a few times. The chain employs TRBV5-1 and TRBJ2-1; perhaps TRBD2 as D (6 bases). V lost 1 base and J lost 7, with 18 bases in between. The CDR3 has 16 residues. Germline V lookup: CDR1 SGHRS, CDR2 YFSETQ. CDR3: CASSLITGATGNEQFF. CDR3 DNA sequence: TGCGCCAGCAGCTTGATAACGGGAGCGACGGGGAATGAGCAGTTCTTC.

The count of this clonotype is one. A read error likely explains this, since a far larger clone differs by one base. This chain connects TRBV2 to TRBJ2-1; no definite D call. The end of the DNA is better explained by TRBJ2-3, so the J call may be wrong. This CDR3 is 14 amino acids long. The V gene's germline CDR1 is SNHLY and CDR2 FYNNEI. This CDR3 is CARRAQYGADTQYF. CDR3 nucleotides: TGTGCCAGAAGGGCACAGTATGGCGCAGATACGCAGTATTTT.

This clonotype has a count of ten or more. V usage is TRBV6-1 and J usage is TRBJ2-7, with 7 bases fitting TRBD1. Unmatched junction bases numbered 8, after V lost 6 bases and J lost 0 bases. CDR1 and CDR2 (germline): MNHNS, SASEGT. This CDR3 has 15 amino acids. The CDR3 DNA is TGTGCCAGCAGGCCCTTGGGACAGAGCTCCTACGAGCAGTACTTC. This translates into CASRPLGQSSYEQYF.

This clonotype was seen at least ten times. The gene calls are TRBV20-1 and TRBJ1-6; D uncertain. Germline V lookup: CDR1 DFQATT, CDR2 SNEGSKA (reference sequence). Trimming took 3 bases from V and 5 from J, leaving 11 bases between them. CDR3 size: 14 residues. The CDR3 nucleotides read TGCAGTGCTAGTAAGAACACAAATAATTCACCCCTCCACTTT. Its protein is CSASKNTNNSPLHF.

This clonotype was detected only a few times. A much larger clone lies one base from this, so it may be a read error. The chain has TRBV20-1 and TRBJ2-7; TRBD2 agrees at 8 bases. The CDR3 extends over 15 amino acids. In germline, CDR1 is DFQATT, CDR2 SNEGSKA (reference sequence). With V trimmed by 3 bases and J by 7 bases, 14 bases remained unmatched. The CDR3 protein is CSARQSGRLHNEQYF. CDR3 sequence (DNA): TGCAGTGCTAGGCAGAGCGGGAGACTCCACAATGAGCAGTACTTC.

This clonotype was counted at least ten times. This chain joins TRBV27 and TRBJ1-2; D unclear. Germline assignment: CDR1 MNHEY and CDR2 SMNVEV (reference sequence). Trimming shortened V by 4 bases and J by 6 bases, and 15 bases separated the two germline ends. This CDR3 comprises 14 residues. The CDR3 reads CASSSWSSGDGYTF. For the CDR3, the DNA is TGTGCCAGCAGTTCCTGGAGTAGTGGGGATGGCTACACCTTC.

This clonotype was detected many times. This rearrangement joins TRBV2 to TRBJ2-7; D might be TRBD1 (5 bases). V was pared by 2 bases and J by 6 bases, with 11 bases between. The CDR3 length is 13 residues. Germline V gene sequence: CDR1 SNHLY, CDR2 FYNNEI. DNA for the CDR3: TGTGCCAGCAGTGAACTCCAGGGCCCCGAGCAGTACTTC. It codes for CASSELQGPEQYF. Combining the CDR3 with reference TRBV2 and TRBJ2-7 gives the whole variable domain EPEVTQTPSHQVTQMGQEVILRCVPISNHLYFYWYRQILGQKVEFLVSFYNNEISEKSEIFDDQFSVERPDGSNFTLKIRSTKLEDSAMYFCASSELQGPEQYFGPGTRLTVT.

The chain carries TRBV6-5 and TRBJ2-4; D perhaps matches TRBD2 (6 bases). The CDR3 sequence is 14 residues long. Germline CDR1 reads MNHEY; CDR2 reads SVGAGI. Between the trimmed V and J ends, which lost 2 bases and 1 base, there was a span of 6 bases. The CDR3 coding sequence is TGTGCCAGCAGTTACGGGGGGGCCAAAAACATTCAGTACTTC. This translates into CASSYGGAKNIQYF.

This clonotype was counted only a few times. The chain couples TRBV6-1 to TRBJ1-1; possibly TRBD1 for D (5 bases). Trimming took off 10 bases at V and 3 bases at J, with 18 bases between the two ends. Germline CDR1 is MNHNS and CDR2 is SASEGT. There are 14 residues in the CDR3. Here the CDR3 reads CATHVGGSYTEAFF. The CDR3, as DNA: TGTGCCACTCATGTTGGGGGGAGTTACACTGAAGCTTTCTTT.

This clonotype was recorded at least ten times. The J gene is TRBJ2-7, the V gene TRBV5-1; D is unresolved. Germline V gives CDR1 SGHRS, CDR2 YFSETQ. The CDR3 has 13 amino acids. The V end lost 0 bases, the J end lost 7 bases, and 11 bases lay between the germline ends. For the CDR3, the DNA is TGCGCCAGCAGCTTGGCCGACTTCCGGGAGCAGTACTTC. It specifies CASSLADFREQYF.

This clonotype has more than one count but fewer than ten. The chain is built from TRBV27 and TRBJ2-1; 15 nucleotides match TRBD2. The V and J ends lost 6 bases and 2 bases, in that order; junction bases with no gene match: 5. Germline V lookup: CDR1 MNHEY, CDR2 SMNVEV (reference sequence). There are 17 residues in the CDR3. CDR3 DNA sequence: TGTGCCAGCAGCGGACTAGCGGGAGGGCCCCCCTACAATGAGCAGTTCTTC. Encoded protein: CASSGLAGGPPYNEQFF.

The CDR3 protein is CASSLGDRPSYGYTF. The CDR3 coding sequence is TGTGCCAGCAGCTTAGGTGACAGGCCATCCTATGGCTACACCTTC. The chain is built from TRBV7-9 and TRBJ1-2; tentatively, D is TRBD1 (6 bases). The V and J ends lost 1 base and 4 bases respectively, with 13 bases between them. Germline assignment: CDR1 SEHNR and CDR2 FQNEAQ (reference sequence). This CDR3 is built from 15 residues.

This clonotype occurred many times. The V call is TRBV6-2 or TRBV6-3, the J call TRBJ2-7; no clear D gene. Trimming stripped 8 bases from V and 2 bases from J, with 4 bases between. From germline, CDR1 is MNHEY and CDR2 SVGEGT. This CDR3 contains 10 residues. CDR3 DNA: TGTGCCAGCCGGGCCTACGAGCAGTACTTC. Translating it yields CASRAYEQYF.

This clonotype was found many times. This chain connects TRBV28 to TRBJ2-7; D is unclear. Trimming took off 6 bases at V and 0 bases at J, with 18 bases between the two ends. The CDR3 extends over 16 amino acids. Germline assignment: CDR1 MDHEN and CDR2 SYDVKM. CDR3 in amino acids: CASSLPGALSSYEQYF. The DNA of the CDR3 is TGTGCCAGCAGCCTACCCGGAGCACTTAGCTCCTACGAGCAGTACTTC. Full variable domain (rest looked up from reference TRBV28 and TRBJ2-7): DVKVTQSSRYLVKRTGEKVFLECVQDMDHENMFWYRQDPGLGLRLIYFSYDVKMKEKGDIPEGYSVSREKKERFSLILESASTNQTSMYLCASSLPGALSSYEQYFGPGTRLTVT.

This clonotype showed up many times. This chain joins TRBV3-1 and TRBJ1-1; D unresolved. Trimming shortened V by 5 bases and J by 5 bases, and 12 bases separated the two germline ends. CDR3 length: 13 amino acids. Germline assignment: CDR1 LGHDT and CDR2 YNNKEL (reference sequence). For the CDR3, the DNA is TGTGCCAGCAGCTCCCGGGAAGGGACTGAAGCTTTCTTT. Residues: CASSSREGTEAFF.

This chain links TRBV14 with TRBJ2-1; no clear D. The germline V gene encodes CDR1 SGHDN and CDR2 FVKESK. Trimming pared 0 bases from V and 4 bases from J, leaving 7 bases between. The CDR3 is 14 residues long. The CDR3 region has the DNA TGTGCCAGCAGCCAAGAGACACTTTACAATGAGCAGTTCTTC. This encodes CASSQETLYNEQFF.

This clonotype was seen ten or more times. V gene TRBV28 combines with J gene TRBJ2-3; 8 bases are a match to TRBD1. The CDR3 contains 14 residues. Trimming took 6 bases from V and 5 from J; bases not matched to a gene: 7. CDR1 and CDR2 from the germline V gene are MDHEN and SYDVKM. Written as DNA, the CDR3 is TGTGCCAGCAGAGCAGGGGGCCAGGGAGATACGCAGTATTTT. This codes for CASRAGGQGDTQYF.

Regarding this clonotype: A much larger clone lies a single base off, so this may be a read error. The gene calls are TRBV3-1 and TRBJ2-5; 11 bases are shared with TRBD2. Germline CDR1 is LGHDT and CDR2 is YNNKEL (reference sequence). CDR3 length: 17 residues. V lost 2 bases to trimming and J lost 11 bases; unmatched junction nucleotides: 16. The CDR3 bases are TGTGCCAGCAGCCAATTAACTAGCGGGAGCTCCTACAATGAGCAGTACTTC. This sequence encodes CASSQLTSGSSYNEQYF.

In the case of this clonotype: Relative to the germline gene, one junction end is altered; a read error may explain this. This chain joins TRBV13 and TRBJ2-5; the match to TRBD2 covers 11 bases. The CDR3 contains 17 residues. CDR1 and CDR2 from the germline V gene are PRHDT and FYEKMQ (reference sequence). The CDR3 bases are TGTGCCAGCAGCGTAGGGGCTAGCGGGAGGTCCGGAGAGACCCAGTACTTC. Translation gives CASSVGASGRSGETQYF.

This clonotype appeared a few times. The genes are TRBV5-1 and TRBJ2-7; D may be TRBD1 or TRBD2 (5 bases each). CDR1 is SGHRS and CDR2 is YFSETQ in the germline V gene. The CDR3 length is 14 residues. V dropped 0 bases and J dropped 6 bases, with 13 bases sitting between them. CDR3 region: CASSLVSGAGEQYF. CDR3 in DNA: TGCGCCAGCAGCTTGGTTTCCGGGGCAGGCGAGCAGTACTTC.

This clonotype was detected only a few times. The chain joins TRBV19 to TRBJ2-7; unclear D gene. CDR1 LNHDA and CDR2 SQIVND come from the germline V gene (reference sequence). The CDR3 totals 13 residues. Between the trimmed V and J ends, which lost 3 bases and 2 bases, there was a span of 8 bases. CDR3 region: CASSISTTYEQYF. The DNA for the CDR3 is TGTGCCAGTAGTATTAGCACCACCTACGAGCAGTACTTC.